These 28 T cell receptor beta chains were sequenced from one sample in a study of post-analysis software for immune sequencing data. Points from the study as a whole: TRBV5-6, TRBV5-1 and TRBV20-1 belonged to a set of about five TRBV segments that were more frequent in patients than controls.

Unique molecular identifiers had been added to the TCR beta cDNA libraries. One entry per CDR3 protein, called by TCRdb with MiXCR from the PCR reads. The sample includes 750,000 to 950,000 distinct CDR3 sequences, approximately 57% of them seen just once. These receptors' antigens are unknown. Source material: blood. The origin of the receptors is a girl aged 5 to 17 with multiple sclerosis.

This chain connects TRBV7-2 to TRBJ2-2; 11 bases are a match to TRBD2. V lost 4 bases and J lost 2; bases outside the gene matches: 3. Germline V gene data show CDR1 as SGHTA and CDR2 as FQGNSA. This CDR3 spans 16 amino acids. The CDR3 loop is CASSSRLAGNTGELFF. In DNA form, the CDR3 reads TGTGCCAGCAGCTCTCGACTAGCGGGAAACACCGGGGAGCTGTTTTTT.

The V and J genes are TRBV7-6 and TRBJ2-1, with 11 bases matching TRBD2. Germline V CDR1 and CDR2: SGHVS, FNYEAQ. V gave up 0 bases and J gave up 9 bases; unmatched junction bases: 10. The length of the CDR3 is 17 residues. Here the CDR3 reads CASSLAPSSGRAGEQFF. CDR3 nucleotide sequence: TGTGCCAGCAGCTTAGCGCCGAGTAGCGGGAGGGCAGGTGAGCAGTTCTTC.

This clonotype has just a few counts. This rearrangement joins TRBV27 to TRBJ2-1; TRBD1 or TRBD2 may be the D gene (6 bases each). CDR3 size: 13 residues. Germline V gives CDR1 MNHEY, CDR2 SMNVEV (reference sequence). V lost 3 bases, J lost 10 bases, and 13 bases lay in between. The CDR3 region is CASSLRQGREQFF. The DNA of the CDR3 is TGTGCCAGCAGTTTGCGCCAGGGGAGGGAGCAGTTCTTC.

The chain joins TRBV14 to TRBJ2-4, with D uncertain. This CDR3 has 14 residues. Trimming pared 0 bases from V and 5 bases from J, leaving 8 bases between. Germline V gene sequence: CDR1 SGHDN, CDR2 FVKESK. Here the CDR3 DNA reads TGTGCCAGCAGCCAAGATGTGTGGGAAAACATTCAGTACTTC. As protein: CASSQDVWENIQYF.

Comments on this clonotype: One junction end disagrees with the germline gene, perhaps due to a read error. This chain uses TRBV3-1 with TRBJ2-7; D is perhaps TRBD1 (5 bases). CDR1 and CDR2 (germline): LGHDT, YNNKEL (reference sequence). The CDR3 length is 15 residues. The CDR3 spells CACSQGRVVPYEQYF. The CDR3 region has the DNA TGTGCCTGCAGCCAAGGCAGGGTAGTTCCCTACGAGCAGTACTTC.

This clonotype was counted once. CDR3 nucleotides: TGCGCCAGCAGCCCCGGAGGGGATTATAGCAATCAGCCCCAGCATTTT. Amino acid sequence: CASSPGGDYSNQPQHF. The V gene is TRBV4-1, the J gene TRBJ1-5, with D possibly TRBD1 on 5 matching bases. Between the trimmed V and J ends, which lost 4 bases and 0 bases, there was a span of 13 bases. CDR1 and CDR2 (germline): MGHRA, YSYEKL. The CDR3 contains 16 residues.

The chain is built from TRBV29-1 and TRBJ1-1, with D tentatively TRBD1 (6 bases). Trimming pared 8 bases from V and 6 bases from J, leaving 13 bases between. There are 11 residues in the CDR3. Germline lookup yields CDR1 SQVTM and CDR2 ANQGSEA. CDR3 DNA: TGCAGCCCCAGGAGGGGGTCTGAAGCTTTCTTT. Amino acids: CSPRRGSEAFF.

This clonotype was seen once. The chain has TRBV4-1 and TRBJ2-5; TRBD2 matches 7 bases. The length of the CDR3 is 19 residues. Germline CDR1 is MGHRA and CDR2 is YSYEKL. Trimming removed 4 bases from V and 0 bases from J; junction bases left unmatched: 17. The CDR3 nucleotides are TGCGCCAGCAGCCGGGGCACAGCGGGGACCTTACTTTACCAAGAGACCCAGTACTTC. Protein: CASSRGTAGTLLYQETQYF.

This clonotype was detected a few times. The V and J genes are TRBV20-1 and TRBJ2-7; no clear D gene. Trimming pared 7 bases from V and 1 base from J, leaving 17 bases between. Germline CDR1 is DFQATT and CDR2 is SNEGSKA (reference sequence). The CDR3 sequence is 14 residues long. CDR3 coding DNA: TGCAGTGTCCCCGGATCGCTACCGTCCTACGAGCAGTACTTC. The encoded protein is CSVPGSLPSYEQYF.

The gene calls are TRBV20-1 and TRBJ2-1; 9 bases line up with TRBD2. Germline V CDR1 and CDR2: DFQATT, SNEGSKA (reference sequence). J was trimmed by 0 bases and V by 5 bases; bases with no gene match: 2. There are 14 residues in the CDR3. This CDR3 reads CSARSGSSYNEQFF. In DNA form, the CDR3 reads TGCAGTGCTCGTAGCGGGAGCTCCTACAATGAGCAGTTCTTC.

This clonotype was recorded a few times. This chain joins TRBV20-1 and TRBJ2-1; 7 nucleotides match TRBD2. This CDR3 spans 15 amino acids. Germline-derived CDR1 and CDR2 are DFQATT and SNEGSKA (reference sequence). V lost 0 bases, J lost 9 bases, and 11 bases stayed unmatched. CDR3 bases: TGCAGTGCTAGAGAGCTAACGGGGGGTGCGAGTGAGCAGTTCTTC. Protein product: CSARELTGGASEQFF.

This clonotype was detected a few times. The V and J genes are TRBV30 and TRBJ1-2; no clear D. Germline V CDR1 and CDR2: GTSNPN, SVGIG (reference sequence). This CDR3 comprises 10 residues. Trimming removed 7 bases at V and 7 bases at J, with 10 bases between. CDR3 loop: CASSPIGYTF. The CDR3, as DNA: TGTGCCTCGAGCCCCATTGGCTACACCTTC.

V gene TRBV6-6 combines with J gene TRBJ2-7; 7 bases are shared with TRBD2. The V and J ends lost 5 bases and 4 bases, in that order; junction bases with no gene match: 5. The CDR3 runs to 13 residues. Germline V gene lookup returns CDR1 MNHNY and CDR2 SVGAGI (reference sequence). The CDR3 sequence is CASSISSGYEQYF. In DNA form, the CDR3 reads TGTGCCAGCAGTATTTCTAGCGGATACGAGCAGTACTTC.

This clonotype was seen once. This chain joins TRBV7-2 and TRBJ2-1, with a weak D call TRBD2 (6 bases). The CDR3 is 13 amino acids. Germline CDR1 SGHTA, CDR2 FQGNSA. V lost 8 bases and J lost 4, with 12 bases in between. CDR3 protein: CASGDSVYNEQFF. Written as DNA, the CDR3 is TGTGCCAGCGGGGACTCGGTTTACAATGAGCAGTTCTTC. Supplemented by reference TRBV7-2 and TRBJ2-1, the full variable domain reads GAGVSQSPSNKVTEKGKDVELRCDPISGHTALYWYRQSLGQGLEFLIYFQGNSAPDKSGLPSDRFSAERTGGSVSTLTIQRTQQEDSAVYLCASGDSVYNEQFFGPGTRLTVL.

This chain uses TRBV12-3 or TRBV12-4 with TRBJ2-4; 7 bases fit TRBD2. The CDR3 totals 13 residues. J was trimmed by 8 bases and V by 6 bases; bases with no gene match: 7. The CDR3 loop reads CASRPSGVDIQYF. The CDR3 DNA reads as TGTGCCAGCAGACCGAGCGGGGTGGACATTCAGTACTTC.

V usage is TRBV9 and J usage is TRBJ2-3; no clear D gene. CDR3 length: 15 amino acids. CDR1 is SGDLS, CDR2 YYNGEE, per germline. The V end lost 0 bases, the J end lost 4 bases, and 12 bases lay between the germline ends. Here the CDR3 DNA reads TGTGCCAGCAGCGTAGGAGCTAGATCCGCAGATACGCAGTATTTT. Protein sequence: CASSVGARSADTQYF.

The table lists this clonotype with a few counts. The V and J genes are TRBV6-1 and TRBJ1-2; TRBD1 matches 9 bases. V dropped 5 bases and J dropped 4; count of bases not matched to a gene: 11. This CDR3 is 16 amino acids long. CDR1 is MNHNS, CDR2 SASEGT, per germline. The CDR3 region is CASSKERGTGPYGYTF. The CDR3 coding sequence is TGTGCCAGCAGTAAAGAACGTGGGACAGGGCCCTATGGCTACACCTTC.

The CDR3 nucleotides are TGTGCCAGCAGCTTACGCCTTCGGCAGTACTTC. It specifies CASSLRLRQYF. J is TRBJ2-7 and V is TRBV7-2; D is ambiguous. Trimming pared 2 bases from V and 9 bases from J, leaving 8 bases between. This CDR3 has 11 residues. Germline CDR1 and CDR2: SGHTA and FQGNSA.

This sequence joins TRBV15 and TRBJ2-5; perhaps TRBD2 as D (6 bases). This CDR3 comprises 14 residues. Deletions cut 0 bases from V and 11 bases from J, with 16 bases between. The germline CDR1 and CDR2 sequences are LNHNV and YYDKDF (reference sequence). CDR3 in amino acids: CATSRDPEGSEQYF. As DNA, the CDR3 is TGTGCCACCAGCAGAGATCCGGAGGGGTCTGAGCAGTACTTC.

The CDR3 DNA sequence: TGCAGTGCTAGGAGGAGGCGGGCCGGGGGGTATGGCTACACCTTC. Residues: CSARRRRAGGYGYTF. This chain joins TRBV20-1 and TRBJ1-2; D possibly corresponds to TRBD1 (5 bases). Germline V lookup: CDR1 DFQATT, CDR2 SNEGSKA (reference sequence). Between the trimmed V and J ends, which lost 3 bases and 5 bases, there was a span of 19 bases. CDR3 length: 15 residues.

This clonotype was found a few times. The chain carries TRBV7-3 and TRBJ2-4; the D gene could be TRBD1 or TRBD2 (5 bases each). The end of the DNA is better explained by TRBJ2-7, so the J call may be wrong. This CDR3 contains 13 residues. Germline V gene lookup returns CDR1 SGHTA and CDR2 FQGTGA. The CDR3 loop is CASSLNEGLEQYF. DNA of the CDR3: TGTGCCAGCAGCTTAAATGAGGGGCTCGAGCAGTACTTC.

The chain recombines TRBV10-3 with TRBJ2-5; unclear D gene. The CDR3 consists of 14 residues. The V end lost 2 bases, the J end lost 7 bases, and 14 bases lay between the germline ends. CDR1 is ENHRY, CDR2 SYGVKD, per germline. The CDR3 loop is CAISEDGAGATQYF. The CDR3 region has the DNA TGTGCCATCAGTGAGGACGGAGCCGGAGCGACCCAGTACTTC.

The rearrangement uses TRBV20-1 and TRBJ1-2, with D hard to call. The germline gives CDR1 DFQATT, CDR2 SNEGSKA (reference sequence). The CDR3 has 11 residues. Trimming shortened V by 6 bases and J by 3 bases, and 8 bases separated the two germline ends. The CDR3 DNA reads TGCAGTGCCTACCACCACTATGGCTACACCTTC. It yields the protein CSAYHHYGYTF.

The CDR3 coding sequence is TGTGCCAGCAGTGACAGCGAGCTAGCCAAAAACATTCAGTACTTC. Its translation is CASSDSELAKNIQYF. The V and J genes are TRBV2 and TRBJ2-4; D remains ambiguous. Germline assignment: CDR1 SNHLY and CDR2 FYNNEI. V was pared by 3 bases and J by 0 bases, with 9 bases between. This CDR3 contains 15 residues.

V gene TRBV2 combines with J gene TRBJ2-7; tentatively, D is TRBD1 (6 bases). V was clipped by 3 bases and J by 3 bases, with 15 bases between them. From germline, CDR1 is SNHLY and CDR2 FYNNEI. The CDR3 length is 15 residues. The CDR3 DNA follows: TGTGCCAGCAGTGACTCCTACAGGGCTGACTACGAGCAGTACTTC. Translation gives CASSDSYRADYEQYF.

This sequence joins TRBV5-1 and TRBJ2-1, with 7 nucleotides matching TRBD1. Germline assignment: CDR1 SGHRS and CDR2 YFSETQ. V lost 0 bases, J lost 8 bases, and 14 bases stayed unmatched. This CDR3 contains 17 residues. CDR3 amino acids: CASSLVPPGQAFDEQFF. The CDR3 region has the DNA TGCGCCAGCAGCTTGGTTCCTCCCGGACAGGCGTTCGATGAGCAGTTCTTC.

V gene TRBV5-1 combines with J gene TRBJ2-7, with 11 positions matching TRBD1. Germline V gene sequence: CDR1 SGHRS, CDR2 YFSETQ. CDR3 size: 15 residues. With V trimmed by 5 bases and J by 5 bases, 9 bases remained unmatched. For the CDR3, the DNA is TGCGCCAGCAGTCACTCCGGGACAGGGGGGGACGAGCAGTACTTC. Amino acids: CASSHSGTGGDEQYF. Combining the CDR3 with reference TRBV5-1 and TRBJ2-7 gives the whole variable domain KAGVTQTPRYLIKTRGQQVTLSCSPISGHRSVSWYQQTPGQGLQFLFEYFSETQRNKGNFPGRFSGRQFSNSRSEMNVSTLELGDSALYLCASSHSGTGGDEQYFGPGTRLTVT.

This clonotype was seen more than once but under ten times. This sequence joins TRBV20-1 and TRBJ2-1, with 15 positions matching TRBD2. This CDR3 comprises 12 residues. V lost 5 bases, J lost 15 bases, and 5 bases stayed unmatched. Germline CDR1 is DFQATT and CDR2 is SNEGSKA (reference sequence). CDR3: CSARTSGRATFF. The CDR3 region has the DNA TGCAGTGCTCGGACTAGCGGGAGGGCCACGTTCTTC.